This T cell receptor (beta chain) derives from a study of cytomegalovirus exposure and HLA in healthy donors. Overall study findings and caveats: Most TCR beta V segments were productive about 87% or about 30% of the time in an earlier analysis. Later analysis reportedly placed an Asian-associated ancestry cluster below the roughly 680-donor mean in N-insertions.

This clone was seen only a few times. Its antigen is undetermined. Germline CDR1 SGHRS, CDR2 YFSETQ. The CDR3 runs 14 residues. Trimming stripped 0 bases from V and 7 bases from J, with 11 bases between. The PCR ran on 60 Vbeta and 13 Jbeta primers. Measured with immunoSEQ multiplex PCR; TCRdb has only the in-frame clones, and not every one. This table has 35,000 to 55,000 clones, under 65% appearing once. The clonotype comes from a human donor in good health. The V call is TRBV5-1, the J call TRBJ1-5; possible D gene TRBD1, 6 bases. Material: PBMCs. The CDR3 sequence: CASSLGAQGQPQHF. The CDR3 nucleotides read TGCGCCAGCAGCTTGGGGGCCCAGGGGCAGCCCCAGCATTTT.